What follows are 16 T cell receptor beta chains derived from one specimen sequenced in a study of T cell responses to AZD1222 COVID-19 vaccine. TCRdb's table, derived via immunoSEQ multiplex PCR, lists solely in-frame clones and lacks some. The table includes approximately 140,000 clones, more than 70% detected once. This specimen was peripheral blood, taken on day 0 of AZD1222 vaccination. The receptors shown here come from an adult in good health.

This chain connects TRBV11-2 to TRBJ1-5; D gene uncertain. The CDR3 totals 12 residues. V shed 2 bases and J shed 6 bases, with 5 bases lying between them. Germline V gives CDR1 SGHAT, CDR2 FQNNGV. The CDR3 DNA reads TGTGCCAGCAGCTTAATGGGTCAGCCCCAGCATTTT. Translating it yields CASSLMGQPQHF.

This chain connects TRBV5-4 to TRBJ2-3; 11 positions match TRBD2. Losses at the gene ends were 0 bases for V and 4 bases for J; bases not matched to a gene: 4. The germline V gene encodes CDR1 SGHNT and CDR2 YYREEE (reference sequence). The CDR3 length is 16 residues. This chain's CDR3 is CASSLGTSGRADTQYF. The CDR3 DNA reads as TGTGCCAGCAGCTTGGGAACTAGCGGGAGAGCAGATACGCAGTATTTT. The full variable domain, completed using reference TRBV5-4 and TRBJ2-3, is ETGVTQSPTHLIKTRGQQVTLRCSSQSGHNTVSWYQQALGQGPQFIFQYYREEENGRGNFPPRFSGLQFPNYSSELNVNALELDDSALYLCASSLGTSGRADTQYFGPGTRLTVL.

For the CDR3, the DNA is TGTGCCAGGAATGACAGGGGTTACGAGCAGTACTTC. Amino acid sequence: CARNDRGYEQYF. The chain uses TRBV7-9 and TRBJ2-7; 8 nucleotides agree with TRBD1. The germline V gene encodes CDR1 SEHNR and CDR2 FQNEAQ (reference sequence). Trimming removed 9 bases from V and 4 bases from J; junction bases left unmatched: 5. The CDR3 spans 12 residues.

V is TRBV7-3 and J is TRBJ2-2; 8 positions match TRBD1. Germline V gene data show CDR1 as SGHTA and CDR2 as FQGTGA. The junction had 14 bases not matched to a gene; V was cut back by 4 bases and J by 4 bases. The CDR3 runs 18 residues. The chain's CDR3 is CASSSQGAGGLGTGELFF. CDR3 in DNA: TGTGCCAGCAGCTCCCAGGGGGCAGGGGGCTTGGGCACCGGGGAGCTGTTTTTT.

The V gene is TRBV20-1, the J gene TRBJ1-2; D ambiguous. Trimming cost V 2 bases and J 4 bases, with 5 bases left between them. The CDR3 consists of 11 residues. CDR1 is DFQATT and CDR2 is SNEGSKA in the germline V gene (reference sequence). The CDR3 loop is CSARTGYGYTF. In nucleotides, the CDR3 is TGCAGTGCTAGAACGGGCTATGGCTACACCTTC.

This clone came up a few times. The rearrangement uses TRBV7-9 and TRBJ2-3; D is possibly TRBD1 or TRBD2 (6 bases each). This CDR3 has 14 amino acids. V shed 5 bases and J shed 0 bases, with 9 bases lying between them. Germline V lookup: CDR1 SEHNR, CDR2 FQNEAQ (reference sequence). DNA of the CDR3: TGTGCCAGCAGCCCGGGGGCTAGCACAGATACGCAGTATTTT. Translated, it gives CASSPGASTDTQYF.

CDR3 amino acids: CASSQAKGTGEYGYTF. CDR3 bases: TGCGCCAGCAGCCAAGCCAAAGGGACAGGGGAATATGGCTACACCTTC. The rearrangement joins TRBV4-1 to TRBJ1-2; TRBD1 matches 10 bases. The germline V gene has CDR1 MGHRA and CDR2 YSYEKL. The CDR3 is 16 residues long. Trimming took 1 base from V and 5 from J; bases not matched to a gene: 7.

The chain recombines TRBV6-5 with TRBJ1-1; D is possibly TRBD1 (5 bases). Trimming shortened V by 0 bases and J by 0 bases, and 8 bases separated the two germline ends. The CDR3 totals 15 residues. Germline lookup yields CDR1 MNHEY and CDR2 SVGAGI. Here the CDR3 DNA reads TGTGCCAGCAGTTACTCGGCAGGGCTGAACACTGAAGCTTTCTTT. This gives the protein CASSYSAGLNTEAFF.

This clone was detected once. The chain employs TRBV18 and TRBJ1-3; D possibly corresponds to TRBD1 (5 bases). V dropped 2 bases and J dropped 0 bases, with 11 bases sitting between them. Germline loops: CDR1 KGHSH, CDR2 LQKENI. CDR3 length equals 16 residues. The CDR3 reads CASSPTGPFSGNTIYF. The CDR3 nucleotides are TGTGCCAGCTCACCAACAGGCCCTTTCTCTGGAAACACCATATATTTT. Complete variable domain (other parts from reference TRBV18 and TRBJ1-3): NAGVMQNPRHLVRRRGQEARLRCSPMKGHSHVYWYRQLPEEGLKFMVYLQKENIIDESGMPKERFSAEFPKEGPSILRIQQVVRGDSAAYFCASSPTGPFSGNTIYFGEGSWLTVV.

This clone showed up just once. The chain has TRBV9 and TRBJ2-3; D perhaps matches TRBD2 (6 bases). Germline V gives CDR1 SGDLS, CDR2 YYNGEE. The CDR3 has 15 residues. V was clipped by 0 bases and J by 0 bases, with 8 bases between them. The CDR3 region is CASSVVGTSTDTQYF. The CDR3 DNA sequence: TGTGCCAGCAGCGTAGTTGGGACTAGCACAGATACGCAGTATTTT.

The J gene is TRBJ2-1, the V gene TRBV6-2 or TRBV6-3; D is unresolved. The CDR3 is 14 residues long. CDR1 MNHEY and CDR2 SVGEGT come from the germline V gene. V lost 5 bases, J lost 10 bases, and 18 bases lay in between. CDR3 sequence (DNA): TGTGCCAGCAGTCCCCATCTTGAGTCGAGAGAGCAGTTCTTC. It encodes CASSPHLESREQFF.

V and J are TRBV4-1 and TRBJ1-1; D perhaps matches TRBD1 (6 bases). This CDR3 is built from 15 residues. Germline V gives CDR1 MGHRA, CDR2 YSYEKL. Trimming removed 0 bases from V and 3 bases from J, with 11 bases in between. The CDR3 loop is CASSQDHQGYTEAFF. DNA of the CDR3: TGCGCCAGCAGCCAAGATCACCAGGGGTACACTGAAGCTTTCTTT.

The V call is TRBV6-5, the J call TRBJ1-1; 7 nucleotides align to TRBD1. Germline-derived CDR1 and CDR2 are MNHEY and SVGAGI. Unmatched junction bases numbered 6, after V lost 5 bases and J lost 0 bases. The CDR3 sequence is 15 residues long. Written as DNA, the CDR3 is TGTGCCAGCAGTAGACAGGGCCCCCTGAACACTGAAGCTTTCTTT. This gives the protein CASSRQGPLNTEAFF.

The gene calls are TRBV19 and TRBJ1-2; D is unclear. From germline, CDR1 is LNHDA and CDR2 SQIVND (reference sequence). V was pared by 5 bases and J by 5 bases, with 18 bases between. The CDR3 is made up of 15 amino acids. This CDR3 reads CASSAYSVLGYGYTF. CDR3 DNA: TGTGCCAGTAGTGCATACAGCGTCCTTGGGTATGGCTACACCTTC.

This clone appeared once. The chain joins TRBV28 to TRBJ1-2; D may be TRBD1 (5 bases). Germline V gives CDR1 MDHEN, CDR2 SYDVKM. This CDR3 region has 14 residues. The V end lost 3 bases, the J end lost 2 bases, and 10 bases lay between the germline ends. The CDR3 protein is CASSLGRGNYGYTF. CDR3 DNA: TGTGCCAGCAGTTTGGGTAGGGGCAACTATGGCTACACCTTC.

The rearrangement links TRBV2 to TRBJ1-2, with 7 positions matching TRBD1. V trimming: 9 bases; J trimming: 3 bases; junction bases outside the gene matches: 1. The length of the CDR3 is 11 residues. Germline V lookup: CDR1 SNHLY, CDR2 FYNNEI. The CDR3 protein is CASTGDYGYTF. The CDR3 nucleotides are TGTGCCAGTACAGGGGACTATGGCTACACCTTC.